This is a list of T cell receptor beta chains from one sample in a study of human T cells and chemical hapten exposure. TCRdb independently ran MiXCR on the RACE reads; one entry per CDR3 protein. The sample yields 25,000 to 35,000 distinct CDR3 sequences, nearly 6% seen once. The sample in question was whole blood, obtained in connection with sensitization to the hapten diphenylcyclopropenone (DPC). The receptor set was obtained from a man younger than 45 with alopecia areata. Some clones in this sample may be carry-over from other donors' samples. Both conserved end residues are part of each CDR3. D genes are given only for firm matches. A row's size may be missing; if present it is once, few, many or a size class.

CDR3 DNA: TGTGCCACAAAAAGGGCGGTGGCTGATACGCAGTATTTT; CDR3 protein: CATKRAVADTQYF; V gene: TRBV27; D gene: .; clone size: many; J gene: TRBJ2-3
CDR3 DNA: TGTGCCAGCAGCTTAACGGGGGAGCTCCCCTACGAGCAGTACTTC; CDR3 protein: CASSLTGELPYEQYF; V gene: TRBV7-9; D gene: .; clone size: many; J gene: TRBJ2-7
CDR3 DNA: TGCAGCGTGGACAGACAGGGGGACTACGAGCAGTACTTC; CDR3 protein: CSVDRQGDYEQYF; V gene: TRBV29-1; D gene: TRBD1; clone size: many; J gene: TRBJ2-7
CDR3 DNA: TGCAGCGTTGCAGAGGGATACAATCAGCCCCAGCATTTT; CDR3 protein: CSVAEGYNQPQHF; V gene: TRBV29-1; D gene: .; clone size: many; J gene: TRBJ1-5
CDR3 DNA: TGTGCCAGCAGTTTGAGGGCAGAGGGGACTTACGAGCAGTACTTC; CDR3 protein: CASSLRAEGTYEQYF; V gene: TRBV12-3/TRBV12-4; D gene: .; clone size: many; J gene: TRBJ2-7
CDR3 DNA: TGCAGCGTTGTCATGGGATACACTGAAGCTTTCTTT; CDR3 protein: CSVVMGYTEAFF; V gene: TRBV29-1; D gene: .; clone size: many; J gene: TRBJ1-1
CDR3 DNA: TGTGCCAGTAGTATAGTCGAGGGCCGGACCGGGGAGCTGTTTTTT; CDR3 protein: CASSIVEGRTGELFF; V gene: TRBV19; D gene: .; clone size: many; J gene: TRBJ2-2
CDR3 DNA: TGTGCCAGCAGAAGGGATTCACCCCTCCACTTT; CDR3 protein: CASRRDSPLHF; V gene: TRBV7-2; D gene: .; clone size: few; J gene: TRBJ1-6
CDR3 DNA: TGTGCCAGCAGCCCAGGGACCCTATATAATTCACCCCTCCACTTT; CDR3 protein: CASSPGTLYNSPLHF; V gene: TRBV3-1; D gene: .; clone size: medium-sized; J gene: TRBJ1-6
CDR3 DNA: TGTGCCAGCAGTTGGACTAGCGGCAACGGGGAGCTGTTTTTT; CDR3 protein: CASSWTSGNGELFF; V gene: TRBV2; D gene: TRBD2; clone size: many; J gene: TRBJ2-2
CDR3 DNA: TGTGCCTGGAAGACTAGCGGGAGAATCGCCGGGGAGCTGTTTTTT; CDR3 protein: CAWKTSGRIAGELFF; V gene: TRBV30; D gene: TRBD2; clone size: many; J gene: TRBJ2-2
CDR3 DNA: TGTGCCAGCAGCCCGGTCGACGGGGGCTACACTGAAGCTTTCTTT; CDR3 protein: CASSPVDGGYTEAFF; V gene: TRBV11-3; D gene: .; clone size: .; J gene: TRBJ1-1
CDR3 DNA: TGTGCCAGCAGTTTAGCATCCAGCGGGAGTTACGAGCAGTACTTC; CDR3 protein: CASSLASSGSYEQYF; V gene: TRBV28; D gene: TRBD2; clone size: few; J gene: TRBJ2-7
CDR3 DNA: TGCAGCGTTGAAAGACTAGCGGGAGAGACCCAGTACTTC; CDR3 protein: CSVERLAGETQYF; V gene: TRBV29-1; D gene: TRBD2; clone size: many; J gene: TRBJ2-5
CDR3 DNA: TGTGCCAGCGGGTTCCGGGACGCAGTCTACGAGCAGTACTTC; CDR3 protein: CASGFRDAVYEQYF; V gene: TRBV27; D gene: .; clone size: many; J gene: TRBJ2-7
CDR3 DNA: TGTGCCAGCAGCCCGCTAGGGGGTCAGAACACCGGGGAGCTGTTTTTT; CDR3 protein: CASSPLGGQNTGELFF; V gene: TRBV7-8; D gene: .; clone size: many; J gene: TRBJ2-2
CDR3 DNA: TGTGCCAGCAGCTCCCGGACAGGGATTGGCTACACCTTC; CDR3 protein: CASSSRTGIGYTF; V gene: TRBV11-2; D gene: TRBD1; clone size: many; J gene: TRBJ1-2
CDR3 DNA: TGCAGTGCTAGAGATCTCACCGACTACCGCGAAGAGACCCAGTACTTC; CDR3 protein: CSARDLTDYREETQYF; V gene: TRBV20-1; D gene: .; clone size: many; J gene: TRBJ2-5
CDR3 DNA: TGCAGCGTGGACCTGTACCAAGAGACCCAGTACTTC; CDR3 protein: CSVDLYQETQYF; V gene: TRBV29-1; D gene: .; clone size: many; J gene: TRBJ2-5
CDR3 DNA: TGCGCCAGCAGCCAAGATAAGTGGTCCACTGTCAATGAGCAGTTCTTC; CDR3 protein: CASSQDKWSTVNEQFF; V gene: TRBV4-1; D gene: .; clone size: many; J gene: TRBJ2-1
CDR3 DNA: TGTGCCAGCAGCGATCCAATGGCCGGGGAGCTGTTTTTT; CDR3 protein: CASSDPMAGELFF; V gene: TRBV11-2; D gene: .; clone size: many; J gene: TRBJ2-2
CDR3 DNA: TGCGCCAGCAGCCCGCTCTATAGACAGGGGCAAGAGACCCAGTACTTC; CDR3 protein: CASSPLYRQGQETQYF; V gene: TRBV4-3; D gene: TRBD1; clone size: many; J gene: TRBJ2-5
CDR3 DNA: TGTGCCACCCTCGTCGGGCTAGCGGGAGCCTTCTCTGGGGCCAACGTCCTGACTTTC; CDR3 protein: CATLVGLAGAFSGANVLTF; V gene: TRBV10-3; D gene: TRBD2; clone size: many; J gene: TRBJ2-6
CDR3 DNA: TGCGCCAGCAGCCAAGGGACAGGTGACGAAAAACTGTTTTTT; CDR3 protein: CASSQGTGDEKLFF; V gene: TRBV4-1; D gene: TRBD1; clone size: medium-sized; J gene: TRBJ1-4
CDR3 DNA: TGTGCCAGCAGCCAGCCAGCCGCCAGCCCCTATAATTCACCCCTCCACTTT; CDR3 protein: CASSQPAASPYNSPLHF; V gene: TRBV4-2; D gene: .; clone size: many; J gene: TRBJ1-6
CDR3 DNA: TGCAGTGCTCCGACGAGGGCGGACACTGAAGCTTTCTTT; CDR3 protein: CSAPTRADTEAFF; V gene: TRBV20-1; D gene: .; clone size: many; J gene: TRBJ1-1
CDR3 DNA: TGTGCCACCAGTGATCCTGGACGCGGCTACACCTTC; CDR3 protein: CATSDPGRGYTF; V gene: TRBV24-1; D gene: .; clone size: many; J gene: TRBJ1-2
CDR3 DNA: TGCGCCAGCAGCCAAGGGGACGGCCCGTCCTACGAGCAGTACTTC; CDR3 protein: CASSQGDGPSYEQYF; V gene: TRBV4-3; D gene: .; clone size: many; J gene: TRBJ2-7
CDR3 DNA: TGTGCGTCCACCGGGGGAAACACCGGGGAGCTGTTTTTT; CDR3 protein: CASTGGNTGELFF; V gene: TRBV6-6; D gene: .; clone size: medium-sized; J gene: TRBJ2-2
CDR3 DNA: TGCAGTGCTAGAGCGAAGGGCGCCTCTGGGGCCAACGTCCTGACTTTC; CDR3 protein: CSARAKGASGANVLTF; V gene: TRBV20-1; D gene: .; clone size: many; J gene: TRBJ2-6
CDR3 DNA: TGTGCCAGCAGCTTAGGGGGCTCTGAGGGGGAGACCCAGTACTTC; CDR3 protein: CASSLGGSEGETQYF; V gene: TRBV7-2; D gene: .; clone size: many; J gene: TRBJ2-5
CDR3 DNA: TGTGCCAGCAGCCAAGGCCTAGCGGCTAGCACAGATACGCAGTATTTT; CDR3 protein: CASSQGLAASTDTQYF; V gene: TRBV3-1; D gene: TRBD2; clone size: many; J gene: TRBJ2-3
CDR3 DNA: TGTGCCAGCAACAACGGACTAGCGGTGGCGGGTGAGCAGTTCTTC; CDR3 protein: CASNNGLAVAGEQFF; V gene: TRBV7-2; D gene: TRBD2; clone size: many; J gene: TRBJ2-1
CDR3 DNA: TGTGCCAGCATGAGCTCTGGAAACACCATATATTTT; CDR3 protein: CASMSSGNTIYF; V gene: TRBV27; D gene: .; clone size: many; J gene: TRBJ1-3
CDR3 DNA: TGCAGCGTCCTGACAGCTTACACTGAAGCTTTCTTT; CDR3 protein: CSVLTAYTEAFF; V gene: TRBV29-1; D gene: .; clone size: many; J gene: TRBJ1-1
CDR3 DNA: TGTGCCAGCAGTCGTAGGGGGACTGAAGCTTTCTTT; CDR3 protein: CASSRRGTEAFF; V gene: TRBV11-3; D gene: .; clone size: many; J gene: TRBJ1-1
CDR3 DNA: TGTGCCAGCAGTTCGAACCGGGACACCTCCTACGAGCAGTACTTC; CDR3 protein: CASSSNRDTSYEQYF; V gene: TRBV27; D gene: .; clone size: many; J gene: TRBJ2-7
CDR3 DNA: TGTGCCAGCAGTGGGGACAGGGCCACTGAAGCTTTCTTT; CDR3 protein: CASSGDRATEAFF; V gene: TRBV2; D gene: TRBD1; clone size: many; J gene: TRBJ1-1
CDR3 DNA: TGTGCCAGCAGCTTAGGTTTCCAGGGCAATTCACCCCTCCACTTT; CDR3 protein: CASSLGFQGNSPLHF; V gene: TRBV11-2; D gene: .; clone size: many; J gene: TRBJ1-6